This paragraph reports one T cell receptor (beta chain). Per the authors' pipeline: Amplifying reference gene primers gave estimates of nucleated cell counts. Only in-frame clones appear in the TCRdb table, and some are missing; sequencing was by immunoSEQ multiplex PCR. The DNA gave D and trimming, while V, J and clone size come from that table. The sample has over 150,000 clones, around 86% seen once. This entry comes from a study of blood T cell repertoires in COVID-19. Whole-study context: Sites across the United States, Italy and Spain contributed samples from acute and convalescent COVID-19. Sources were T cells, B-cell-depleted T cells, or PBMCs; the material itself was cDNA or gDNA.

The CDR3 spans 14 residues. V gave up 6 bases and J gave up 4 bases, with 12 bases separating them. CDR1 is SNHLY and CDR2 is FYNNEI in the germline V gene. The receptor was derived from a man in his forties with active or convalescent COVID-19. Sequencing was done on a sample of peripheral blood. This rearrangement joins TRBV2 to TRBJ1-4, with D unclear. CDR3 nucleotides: TGTGCCAGCAGATCTGGTCAGATTAATGAAAAACTGTTTTTT. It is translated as CASRSGQINEKLFF.